This TCR beta chain was recorded in a study of blood T cell repertoires in COVID-19. Study background: What the recovered Cohort 3 donors had was two negative PCRs, clearance, or symptom resolution. Italy, Spain and the United States were the sources of the convalescent and acute COVID-19 samples.

V was cut by 1 base and J by 3 bases, with 16 bases left in between. The CDR3 is 17 residues long. The germline CDR1 and CDR2 sequences are LGHNA and YSLEER. Authors' methods: Nucleated cell counts were estimated from reference gene primer amplification. The table came from immunoSEQ multiplex PCR; TCRdb's copy has only in-frame clones and leaves some out. From that table come the V and J calls and clone size; the DNA was used to work out D and trimming. The table shows about 170,000 clones, with 79% occurring only once. The sample taken for sequencing was PBMCs or T cells enriched from blood (not recorded which). This sequence originates from a woman between 65 and 79 years old in a cohort exposed to, infected with or recovered from COVID-19 (not recorded which). The chain combines TRBV4-3 with TRBJ2-1; D might be TRBD2 (5 bases). DNA of the CDR3: TGCGCCAGCAGCCAAGGGAACGGGGTTTTGGGCTACAATGAGCAGTTCTTC. As protein: CASSQGNGVLGYNEQFF.